The rows below give T cell receptor beta chains drawn from one sample of a study of shared clonotypes between healthy human individuals. Sequencing was performed with immunoSEQ multiplex PCR; in TCRdb, only in-frame clones are kept and a portion is missing. This sample has 550,000 to 650,000 clones, with around 96% found just once. Sequencing was done on a sample of naive CD8+ T cells sorted from blood. The receptors were gathered from a woman in her 30s in good health. The CDR3 runs from the conserved cysteine through the conserved F or W. A D gene is named only where the DNA matches it firmly. For some rows the clone size is stated as once, few or many, or as a class when expanded; others skip it.

>TRBJ1-5|.|.|TRBV27
TGTGCCAGCAGCCCTCTTGGACACAATCAGCCCCAGCATTTT
CASSPLGHNQPQHF
>TRBJ2-2|.|TRBD1|TRBV7-2
TGTGCCAGCAGCCCCAGGACAGGGGGCGAGGCCGGGGAGCTGTTTTTT
CASSPRTGGEAGELFF
>TRBJ2-5|.|TRBD1|TRBV28
TGTGCCAGCAGTCAGGACAGGGACCAAGAGACCCAGTACTTC
CASSQDRDQETQYF
>TRBJ1-5|few|.|TRBV10-2
TGCGCCAGCTCCCTAGGGGGAGGACCCCAGCATTTT
CASSLGGGPQHF
>TRBJ2-7|.|.|TRBV27
TGTGCCAGCAGTTATGCTCGTCCCTACGAGCAGTACTTC
CASSYARPYEQYF
>TRBJ2-1|once|TRBD2|TRBV5-6
TGTGCCAGCAGCTCCCTAGTTGGCGGGAGGGGGTACAATGAGCAGTTCTTC
CASSSLVGGRGYNEQFF
>TRBJ2-7|.|TRBD1|TRBV6-5
TGTGCCAGCAGCCACCGGGACAGGGTCTGCGAGCAGTACTTC
CASSHRDRVCEQYF
>TRBJ2-4|.|.|TRBV27
TGTGCCAGCAGTTTAGGGGTCAAAAACATTCAGTACTTC
CASSLGVKNIQYF
>TRBJ2-2|.|.|TRBV27
TGTGCCAGCAGTACGGCTATAATGACCGGGGAGCTGTTTTTT
CASSTAIMTGELFF
>TRBJ2-1|.|TRBD2|TRBV27
TGTGCCAGCAGTTTATCTAGCGGGATCCCCGACAATGAGCAGTTCTTC
CASSLSSGIPDNEQFF
>TRBJ2-7|.|TRBD2|TRBV4-1
TGCGCCAGCAGCCAAGGGACTAGATTTCCCTACGAGCAGTACTTC
CASSQGTRFPYEQYF
>TRBJ2-2|.|TRBD2|TRBV4-1
TGCGCCAGCAGCCATAGGACTAGCGGGAGACTAACCGGGGAGCTGTTTTTT
CASSHRTSGRLTGELFF
>TRBJ1-5|.|TRBD1|TRBV2
TGTGCCAGCAGTGAAGCAGGGGGCGAGATCAATCAGCCCCAGCATTTT
CASSEAGGEINQPQHF
>TRBJ2-3|.|.|TRBV9
TGTGCCAGCAGCGGGCGGACGGGCAGCACAGATACGCAGTATTTT
CASSGRTGSTDTQYF
>TRBJ2-1|.|.|TRBV9
TGTGCCAGCAGCAACCCCGGGACACGGGACAATGAGCAGTTCTTC
CASSNPGTRDNEQFF
>TRBJ2-2|.|TRBD2|TRBV27
TGTGCCAGCAGTCTAGGGACTAGCGGGAGTACCGGGGAGCTGTTTTTT
CASSLGTSGSTGELFF
>TRBJ1-4|.|.|TRBV11-2
TGTGCCAGCAGCTTAGGGGGCCCAAGGGAAAAACTGTTTTTT
CASSLGGPREKLFF
>TRBJ2-1|.|TRBD2|TRBV7-9
TGTGCCAGCAGACTAACTAGCGGGAAGAATGAGCAGTTCTTC
CASRLTSGKNEQFF
>TRBJ2-2|.|.|TRBV28
TGTGCCAGCAGTGACCCCTACACCGGGGAGCTGTTTTTT
CASSDPYTGELFF
>TRBJ1-5|.|.|TRBV6-1
TGTGCCAGCAGTGAATGGGGGGGCGACGGCAATCAGCCCCAGCATTTT
CASSEWGGDGNQPQHF
>TRBJ2-7|.|.|TRBV28
TGTGCCAGCAGTTCTCCCCGAGAGACTTCCTACGAGCAGTACTTC
CASSSPRETSYEQYF
>TRBJ2-1|.|.|TRBV15
TGTGCCACCAGCAGAGGGAGCGGAGACTACAATGAGCAGTTCTTC
CATSRGSGDYNEQFF
>TRBJ2-1|.|TRBD2|TRBV27
TGTGCCAGCAGTGGCCTAGCGGGAGGACTTGAGCAGTTCTTC
CASSGLAGGLEQFF
>TRBJ2-7|.|TRBD1|TRBV28
TGTGCCAGCAGTTTCCTTCAGGGACAGGGCAACTACGAGCAGTACTTC
CASSFLQGQGNYEQYF
>TRBJ2-1|.|.|TRBV27
TGTGCCAGCAGTAGTGACTACTACAATGAGCAGTTCTTC
CASSSDYYNEQFF
>TRBJ2-7|.|TRBD1|TRBV5-4
TGTGCCAGCAGCTTGCGACAGGGGGGTTCCTACGAGCAGTACTTC
CASSLRQGGSYEQYF
>TRBJ2-7|once|TRBD1|TRBV5-1
TGCGCCAGCAGAGTAACGGGACAGGCCTACGAGCAGTACTTC
CASRVTGQAYEQYF
>TRBJ1-1|.|.|TRBV7-9
TGTGCCAGCAGCTTAGGTCCCGGGAACACTGAAGCTTTCTTT
CASSLGPGNTEAFF
>TRBJ2-2|.|.|TRBV4-1
TGCGCCAGCAGCCAGGTGGGGATTGGGAACACCGGGGAGCTGTTTTTT
CASSQVGIGNTGELFF
>TRBJ2-5|.|.|TRBV7-9
TGTGCCAGCAGAGCACCAGCGGCCCAAGAGACCCAGTACTTC
CASRAPAAQETQYF
>TRBJ2-1|.|TRBD2|TRBV28
TGTGCCAGCAGTTGGGTTAGCGGGATCCCCAATGAGCAGTTCTTC
CASSWVSGIPNEQFF
>TRBJ2-3|.|.|TRBV27
TGTGCCAGCAGCCCTACCCCAGGGGGGATCACAGATACGCAGTATTTT
CASSPTPGGITDTQYF
>TRBJ2-2|.|.|TRBV2
TGTGCCAGCAGTGAGGTCGAAGGACGACTGGCGAAGATAAACACCGGGGAGCTGTTTTTT
CASSEVEGRLAKINTGELFF
>TRBJ1-1|once|.|TRBV29-1
TGCAGCGTTGATCCAGGGAGAGGCTTTGACACTGAAGCTTTCTTT
CSVDPGRGFDTEAFF
>TRBJ2-1|.|TRBD1|TRBV12-5
TGTGCTAGTGGCGACAGACAGGGTAACGTTTATAATGAGCAGTTCTTC
CASGDRQGNVYNEQFF
>TRBJ2-7|once|.|TRBV19
TGTGCCAGTAGTATTGGGGGCCGGGAGCAGTACTTC
CASSIGGREQYF
>TRBJ1-1|.|TRBD1|TRBV28
TGTGCCAGCAGTTACAAACTACAGGGGGACACTGAAGCTTTCTTT
CASSYKLQGDTEAFF
>TRBJ2-7|once|.|TRBV7-8
TGTGCCAGCAGCTTCCAGGGCAGTTCCGAGCAGTACTTC
CASSFQGSSEQYF
>TRBJ1-2|.|.|TRBV2
TGTGCCAGCAGTGAAAGGGACTACCGCTATGGCTACACCTTC
CASSERDYRYGYTF
>TRBJ2-2|.|.|TRBV7-8
TGTGCCAGCAGCTATGAAACGGGGGAGCTGTTTTTT
CASSYETGELFF
>TRBJ1-1|.|.|TRBV4-1
TGCGCCAGCAGCAGGGCCGTGAACACTGAAGCTTTCTTT
CASSRAVNTEAFF
>TRBJ1-2|.|.|TRBV11-3
TGTGCCAGCAGCTTCGTCCCGGACACTATATCTAACTATGGCTACACCTTC
CASSFVPDTISNYGYTF
>TRBJ1-2|.|TRBD1|TRBV13
TGTGCCAGCAGCTTAAGGGACAGGGGAAGTTTCGGCTATGGCTACACCTTC
CASSLRDRGSFGYGYTF
>TRBJ1-2|.|.|TRBV27
TGTGCCAGCAATCGCCCCGGCCACCTTACTTGCGACTATGGCTACACCTTC
CASNRPGHLTCDYGYTF
>TRBJ1-2|.|.|TRBV29-1
TGCAGCGTTGGGGTGGGGTCCGGCTATGGCTACACCTTC
CSVGVGSGYGYTF
>TRBJ2-7|.|.|TRBV29-1
TGCAGCGTTTCAGCCTCGGACAAGCTTTACGAGCAGTACTTC
CSVSASDKLYEQYF
>TRBJ2-7|.|TRBD1|TRBV4-1
TGCGCCAGCAGCCAATTCCCCGGGACAGGGTCCTACGAGCAGTACTTC
CASSQFPGTGSYEQYF
>TRBJ2-7|.|.|TRBV27
TGTGCCAGCAGTTTATCGGGCGGGTCACGGAACTACGAGCAGTACTTC
CASSLSGGSRNYEQYF
>TRBJ1-1|once|TRBD1|TRBV15
TGTGCCACCAGCAGATCTGGGACAGGGAACACTGAAGCTTTCTTT
CATSRSGTGNTEAFF
>TRBJ2-1|.|.|TRBV28
TGTGCCAGCACAGCGGGCCCCCTGCGAAATGAGCAGTTCTTC
CASTAGPLRNEQFF